The sequence of this T cell receptor beta chain was determined in a study of cytomegalovirus exposure and HLA in healthy donors. Turning to the study itself: It was reported in a later analysis that the same platform had been used for the 100 to 150 validation repertoires as for the roughly 670 first-cohort repertoires. Study-wide points: In vitro testing confirmed a few CMV-associated chains as specific for CMV antigens. Rare sequences made up most TCRs, while some public TCRs were found in many donors.

On this clone: Its target is not known.

Separate from the approximately 670-subject first cohort, the roughly 120-subject validation cohort was the one that the donors belonged to. Profiled with immunoSEQ multiplex PCR; TCRdb holds only in-frame clones, not every one. Of 150,000 to 160,000 clones listed, about 86% are singletons. V dropped 2 bases and J dropped 2 bases, with 13 bases sitting between them. The germline CDR1 and CDR2 sequences are LNHDA and SQIVND (reference sequence). CDR3 length: 16 residues. Sequences were obtained from PBMCs. The V call is TRBV19, the J call TRBJ1-5; the D is unclear. This sequence was found in a man aged 18 to 30 in good health and CMV-seropositive. CDR3 sequence: CASSIRPHFGNQPQHF. CDR3 in DNA: TGTGCCAGTAGTATACGCCCGCACTTCGGCAATCAGCCCCAGCATTTT. The variable domain in full, completed from reference TRBV19 and TRBJ1-5, reads DGGITQSPKYLFRKEGQNVTLSCEQNLNHDAMYWYRQDPGQGLRLIYYSQIVNDFQKGDIAEGYSVSREKKESFPLTVTSAQKNPTAFYLCASSIRPHFGNQPQHFGDGTRLSIL.